These 32 T cell receptor beta chains were all obtained from the same sample, sequenced in a study of shared T cell receptors in the human thymus. The repertoire was sequenced with immunoSEQ multiplex PCR; TCRdb's copy has only in-frame clones and lacks some. The sample has over 450,000 clones, 75% to 85% seen once; the top ten hold about 0.012%. These records were also assigned to another study, of human thymus T cells.

The sample taken for sequencing was thymocytes. These receptors were obtained from a boy under two years old with a congenital heart defect.

The chain has TRBV27 and TRBJ1-4; the D is unclear. V lost 3 bases and J 12 bases, leaving 23 bases between the germline ends. The CDR3 covers 16 residues. CDR1 and CDR2 (germline): MNHEY, SMNVEV (reference sequence). Written as DNA, the CDR3 is TGTGCCAGCAGTTTCCGGACGGAAGGACTCAAAGAGGAACTGTTTTTT. Its protein is CASSFRTEGLKEELFF.

The chain combines TRBV27 with TRBJ1-2, with 9 positions matching TRBD1. The J segment lost 1 base and the V segment lost 7 bases, leaving 4 bases of the junction unmatched. Looked up from germline, CDR1 is MNHEY and CDR2 is SMNVEV (reference sequence). The CDR3 is made up of 14 amino acids. The chain's CDR3 is CASTPTGGNYGYTF. The CDR3 DNA reads TGTGCCAGCACCCCGACAGGGGGTAACTATGGCTACACCTTC.

V usage is TRBV5-5 and J usage is TRBJ2-7, with D hard to call. This CDR3 is built from 12 residues. Trimming cost V 2 bases and J 4 bases, with 7 bases left between them. Germline V gene sequence: CDR1 SGHKS, CDR2 YYEKEE (reference sequence). CDR3: CASSFSAYEQYF. The CDR3, as DNA: TGTGCCAGCAGCTTCAGCGCATACGAGCAGTACTTC.

This chain links TRBV18 with TRBJ1-4; D gene uncertain. Trimming cost V 3 bases and J 3 bases, with 8 bases left between them. Per the germline V gene, CDR1 is KGHSH and CDR2 is LQKENI. The CDR3 covers 14 residues. Here the CDR3 reads CASSPGASNEKLFF. Here the CDR3 DNA reads TGTGCCAGCTCACCGGGCGCATCTAATGAAAAACTGTTTTTT.

The chain carries TRBV5-1 and TRBJ2-2; D perhaps matches TRBD1 (5 bases). V lost 3 bases to trimming and J lost 1 base, with 16 bases between them. The CDR3 sequence is 17 residues long. CDR1 is SGHRS and CDR2 is YFSETQ in the germline V gene. The CDR3 reads CASSWSQGRMNTGELFF. CDR3 coding DNA: TGCGCCAGCAGCTGGTCCCAGGGCCGGATGAACACCGGGGAGCTGTTTTTT.

The chain recombines TRBV4-3 with TRBJ2-7, with TRBD2 matching 8 bases. Germline CDR1 reads LGHNA; CDR2 reads YSLEER. V dropped 0 bases and J dropped 3; count of bases not matched to a gene: 4. This CDR3 has 15 residues. CDR3 nucleotide sequence: TGCGCCAGCAGCCAAGATGGAGCGGGAGACTACGAGCAGTACTTC. Protein product: CASSQDGAGDYEQYF.

The CDR3 loop is CASSELGGTAYEQYF. CDR3 nucleotide sequence: TGTGCCAGCAGTGAATTGGGCGGGACAGCCTACGAGCAGTACTTC. V is TRBV25-1 and J is TRBJ2-7; a possible D gene is TRBD1 (7 bases). V shed 1 base and J shed 2 bases, with 12 bases lying between them. This CDR3 contains 15 residues. From germline, CDR1 is MGHDK and CDR2 SYGVNS.

A remark on this clone: The junction differs from germline at one of its ends, possibly a read error. This chain links TRBV6-4 with TRBJ2-7, with TRBD2 as a possible D gene (5 bases). Germline CDR1 and CDR2: MRHNA and SNTAGT. The CDR3 loop spans 13 amino acids. The CDR3 region is CASRGGRPYGQYF. CDR3 coding DNA: TGTGCCAGCAGAGGAGGACGACCCTACGGGCAGTACTTC.

The chain is built from TRBV4-1 and TRBJ2-7; tentative D call: TRBD2 (6 bases). The CDR3 covers 15 residues. V lost 4 bases and J 3 bases, leaving 16 bases between the germline ends. Germline CDR1 is MGHRA and CDR2 is YSYEKL. Here the CDR3 reads CASSPEGLANYEQYF. The CDR3 coding sequence is TGCGCCAGCAGCCCGGAGGGGCTAGCGAACTACGAGCAGTACTTC.

This clone was observed a few times. The chain combines TRBV4-2 with TRBJ1-5; 12 bases fit TRBD1. The germline V gene has CDR1 LGHNA and CDR2 YNFKEQ. V dropped 5 bases and J dropped 1; count of bases not matched to a gene: 9. CDR3 length: 18 residues. The CDR3 sequence is CASSGRDRGRESNQPQHF. Written as DNA, the CDR3 is TGTGCCAGCAGCGGCCGGGACAGGGGGCGCGAGAGCAATCAGCCCCAGCATTTT.

This chain joins TRBV29-1 and TRBJ2-5, with D perhaps matching TRBD2 (5 bases). Trimming took 6 bases from V and 5 from J, leaving 10 bases between them. Germline V lookup: CDR1 SQVTM, CDR2 ANQGSEA. The CDR3 sequence is 11 residues long. The CDR3 region has the DNA TGCAGCGTACGCGGGTGGGAGACCCAGTACTTC. As protein: CSVRGWETQYF.

This chain connects TRBV5-1 to TRBJ2-1, with TRBD2 identical over 9 bases. The CDR3 runs 16 residues. Germline assignment: CDR1 SGHRS and CDR2 YFSETQ. J was trimmed by 7 bases and V by 0 bases; bases with no gene match: 8. CDR3: CASSLGREGRANEQFF. The CDR3 DNA reads as TGCGCCAGCAGCTTGGGGCGGGAGGGCCGGGCTAATGAGCAGTTCTTC.

J is TRBJ2-7 and V is TRBV4-3; 7 bases are shared with TRBD2. The length of the CDR3 is 16 residues. Germline V gene sequence: CDR1 LGHNA, CDR2 YSLEER. V trimming: 1 base; J trimming: 4 bases; junction bases outside the gene matches: 10. This chain's CDR3 is CASSQGGIAGLYEQYF. DNA of the CDR3: TGCGCCAGCAGCCAAGGGGGGATAGCGGGTTTGTACGAGCAGTACTTC.

The rearrangement links TRBV4-3 to TRBJ1-3; possible D gene TRBD1, 6 bases. Germline CDR1 is LGHNA and CDR2 is YSLEER. The CDR3 extends over 18 amino acids. V gave up 0 bases and J gave up 2 bases, with 17 bases separating them. CDR3 coding DNA: TGCGCCAGCAGCCAAGATCGGGGGGGCTCGGGGGCTGGAAACACCATATATTTT. Amino acid sequence: CASSQDRGGSGAGNTIYF.

The V gene is TRBV9, the J gene TRBJ2-7; 10 bases are shared with TRBD2. This CDR3 spans 15 amino acids. Per the germline V gene, CDR1 is SGDLS and CDR2 is YYNGEE. V lost 4 bases, J lost 0 bases, and 4 bases stayed unmatched. CDR3 nucleotides: TGTGCCAGCAGCCCCTCTAGCGGGAGCTCCTACGAGCAGTACTTC. This sequence encodes CASSPSSGSSYEQYF.

V is TRBV28 and J is TRBJ2-7, with a tentative D call TRBD1 (5 bases). CDR1 is MDHEN, CDR2 SYDVKM, per germline. This CDR3 region has 15 residues. V gave up 6 bases and J gave up 2 bases, with 17 bases separating them. The CDR3 loop reads CASRSLRGTAYEQYF. As DNA, the CDR3 is TGTGCCAGCAGATCCCTAAGGGGAACCGCCTACGAGCAGTACTTC.

The chain couples TRBV5-1 to TRBJ1-4, with D hard to call. Germline V lookup: CDR1 SGHRS, CDR2 YFSETQ. CDR3 size: 16 residues. V lost 2 bases to trimming and J lost 6 bases, with 17 bases between them. The CDR3 DNA reads TGCGCCAGCAGCTTTTTGTGGCAAGTCGAAGATGAAAAACTGTTTTTT. This translates into CASSFLWQVEDEKLFF.

CDR3 sequence: CASSSRQGSSYEQYF. CDR3 nucleotide sequence: TGTGCCAGCAGCTCCCGACAGGGGAGCTCCTACGAGCAGTACTTC. This chain joins TRBV7-9 and TRBJ2-7; 8 bases agree with TRBD1. The V gene end was trimmed by 4 bases and the J gene end by 0 bases; junction bases not matched to a gene: 5. The CDR3 length is 15 residues. CDR1 SEHNR and CDR2 FQNEAQ come from the germline V gene (reference sequence).

This clone was counted once. CDR3 bases: TGTGCCAGCAGCCAATCTCTCGAGACCCAGTACTTC. This codes for CASSQSLETQYF. The genes are TRBV14 and TRBJ2-5, with D unresolved. The germline V and J ends were trimmed by 2 bases and 5 bases, with 6 bases remaining between them. CDR1 and CDR2 (germline): SGHDN, FVKESK. The CDR3 runs to 12 residues. Full variable domain (outside the CDR3, taken from reference TRBV14 and TRBJ2-5): EAGVTQFPSHSVIEKGQTVTLRCDPISGHDNLYWYRRVMGKEIKFLLHFVKESKQDESGMPNNRFLAERTGGTYSTLKVQPAELEDSGVYFCASSQSLETQYFGPGTRLLVL.

This chain connects TRBV5-5 to TRBJ2-1, with D unresolved. The V end was cut by 2 bases, the J end by 0 bases, with 6 bases between. The germline CDR1 and CDR2 sequences are SGHKS and YYEKEE (reference sequence). There are 14 residues in the CDR3. The CDR3 DNA follows: TGTGCCAGCAGCTTTCTGAGCTCCTACAATGAGCAGTTCTTC. Protein product: CASSFLSSYNEQFF.

The chain has TRBV5-4 and TRBJ2-1, with 13 bases that match TRBD2. V was pared by 7 bases and J by 7 bases, with 8 bases of the junction left unmatched. The germline V gene has CDR1 SGHNT and CDR2 YYREEE (reference sequence). CDR3 length: 15 residues. CDR3: CASPGTSGRANEQFF. CDR3 coding DNA: TGTGCCAGCCCTGGTACTAGCGGGAGGGCGAATGAGCAGTTCTTC.

This clone was recorded only once. The chain recombines TRBV12-2 with TRBJ2-5; the table's D call, TRBD2, has no DNA check behind it. TRBV12-2 constitutes a pseudogene. The CDR3 sequence is 17 residues long. The CDR3 loop reads CASRLAQLAGPQETQYF. In nucleotides, the CDR3 is TGTGCAAGTCGCTTAGCGCAACTAGCGGGGCCCCAAGAGACCCAGTACTTC.

The chain links TRBV21-1 to TRBJ2-7; TRBD1 is taken as the D call from the table, unchecked against the DNA. TRBV21-1 is recorded as a pseudogene. The CDR3 is 16 residues long. Here the CDR3 DNA reads TGTGCCAGCAGCAAAGCCTCTTACCAGTACCCCTACGAGCAGTACTTC. As protein: CASSKASYQYPYEQYF.

This sequence joins TRBV2 and TRBJ2-7, with 9 nucleotides matching TRBD1. Losses at the gene ends were 7 bases for V and 2 bases for J; bases not matched to a gene: 18. The CDR3 is 18 residues long. Germline V lookup: CDR1 SNHLY, CDR2 FYNNEI. The DNA of the CDR3 is TGTGCCAGCACGCTCTCCGGGACAGGGTTAGAAATCACCTACGAGCAGTACTTC. Protein sequence: CASTLSGTGLEITYEQYF.

V is TRBV5-4 and J is TRBJ2-5; 7 nucleotides line up with TRBD1. CDR1 SGHNT and CDR2 YYREEE come from the germline V gene (reference sequence). After removal of 3 bases from V and 3 bases from J, the junction contained 8 bases not matched to a gene. CDR3 length: 15 amino acids. The CDR3 coding sequence is TGTGCCAGCAGCTGGGGACAGCCTCGGGAAGAGACCCAGTACTTC. This encodes CASSWGQPREETQYF.

V gene TRBV6-5 combines with J gene TRBJ2-7; possible D gene TRBD1, 6 bases. This CDR3 comprises 14 residues. The V end was cut by 5 bases, the J end by 3 bases, with 14 bases between. The germline CDR1 and CDR2 sequences are MNHEY and SVGAGI. CDR3 protein: CASSMTGGGYEQYF. Here the CDR3 DNA reads TGTGCCAGCAGTATGACAGGAGGCGGCTACGAGCAGTACTTC.

J is TRBJ2-1 and V is TRBV5-1; 10 bases map to TRBD2. CDR3 size: 18 residues. After removal of 4 bases from V and 7 bases from J, the junction contained 17 bases not matched to a gene. Germline CDR1 reads SGHRS; CDR2 reads YFSETQ. CDR3 protein: CASSLTSSGRGPRNEQFF. The DNA for the CDR3 is TGCGCCAGCAGCCTAACCTCTAGCGGGAGAGGGCCTAGGAATGAGCAGTTCTTC.

This clone was seen a few times. The chain joins TRBV9 to TRBJ2-3; a possible D gene is TRBD1 (6 bases). Germline-derived CDR1 and CDR2 are SGDLS and YYNGEE. CDR3 length equals 17 residues. V lost 1 base to trimming and J lost 2 bases, with 17 bases between them. The CDR3 region is CASSVLKTGGNTDTQYF. In nucleotides, the CDR3 is TGTGCCAGCAGCGTATTAAAGACAGGCGGTAACACAGATACGCAGTATTTT.

The J gene is TRBJ2-3, the V gene TRBV29-1; D not certain. Trimming pared 3 bases from V and 6 bases from J, leaving 10 bases between. In germline, CDR1 is SQVTM, CDR2 ANQGSEA. There are 12 residues in the CDR3. The CDR3 bases are TGCAGCGTTGATGGGCCGTTGGATACGCAGTATTTT. It is translated as CSVDGPLDTQYF.

The CDR3 coding sequence is TGTGCCAGCAGCCAATCGGTAGCGGGAGGTCAAGAGACCCAGTACTTC. Translating it yields CASSQSVAGGQETQYF. The rearrangement uses TRBV4-2 and TRBJ2-5; 10 nucleotides match TRBD2. The V gene's germline CDR1 is LGHNA and CDR2 YNFKEQ. This CDR3 region has 16 residues. J lost 2 bases, V lost 2 bases, and 5 bases had no gene match.

The chain has TRBV12-5 and TRBJ2-3; D possibly corresponds to TRBD1 (6 bases). CDR3 length: 14 residues. Deletions cut 5 bases from V and 7 bases from J, with 16 bases between. Germline lookup yields CDR1 LGHNT and CDR2 FRNRAP. The CDR3, as DNA: TGTGCTAGTGGTGGCGCTGGGGGCTGGTATACGCAGTATTTT. It codes for CASGGAGGWYTQYF. Drawing the rest from reference TRBV12-5 and TRBJ2-3, the complete variable domain is DARVTQTPRHKVTEMGQEVTMRCQPILGHNTVFWYRQTMMQGLELLAYFRNRAPLDDSGMPKDRFSAEMPDATLATLKIQPSEPRDSAVYFCASGGAGGWYTQYFGPGTRLTVL.

V usage is TRBV4-3 and J usage is TRBJ1-5; D uncertain. The CDR3 has 18 residues. CDR1 LGHNA and CDR2 YSLEER come from the germline V gene. V was pared by 0 bases and J by 0 bases, with 15 bases between. The CDR3 is CASSQDISVPYSNQPQHF. In nucleotides, the CDR3 is TGCGCCAGCAGCCAAGATATTTCCGTCCCCTATAGCAATCAGCCCCAGCATTTT.